Listed here are 23 T cell receptor beta chains from one sample, sequenced in a study of blood T cell repertoires in COVID-19. Sequencing used immunoSEQ multiplex PCR; TCRdb keeps in-frame clones, though not all of them. The table records around 170,000 clones, 80% to 90% of them present only once. The sequencing sample was made of peripheral blood. Receptors originate from a woman of 80 years or more with COVID-19, enrolled during active disease.

This sequence joins TRBV20-1 and TRBJ1-2; 9 bases fit TRBD1. V lost 3 bases to trimming and J lost 4 bases; unmatched junction nucleotides: 6. The CDR3 is made up of 14 amino acids. Germline CDR1 reads DFQATT; CDR2 reads SNEGSKA (reference sequence). CDR3 in amino acids: CSASRDRVTYGYTF. CDR3 nucleotides: TGCAGTGCTAGTAGGGACAGGGTAACCTATGGCTACACCTTC.

V usage is TRBV10-3 and J usage is TRBJ1-5; no reliable D call. CDR3 length: 15 amino acids. V lost 4 bases to trimming and J lost 2 bases, with 12 bases between them. CDR1 is ENHRY, CDR2 SYGVKD, per germline. This CDR3 is CAISADREGNQPQHF. In nucleotides, the CDR3 is TGTGCCATCAGTGCTGATAGGGAGGGCAATCAGCCCCAGCATTTT.

This chain links TRBV6-5 with TRBJ2-7; D might be TRBD1 (6 bases). The length of the CDR3 is 14 residues. Looked up from germline, CDR1 is MNHEY and CDR2 is SVGAGI. CDR3 DNA: TGTGCACTCAGTCAGCGAGGGGGCTCCTACGAGCAGTACTTC. Its translation is CALSQRGGSYEQYF.

This clone was found once. This chain links TRBV5-1 with TRBJ2-2, with D possibly TRBD2 on 5 matching bases. Trimming took off 3 bases at V and 6 bases at J, with 15 bases between the two ends. The CDR3 sequence is 15 residues long. CDR1 and CDR2 from the germline V gene are SGHRS and YFSETQ. This CDR3 is CASSWTGIPAGELFF. The CDR3 nucleotides are TGCGCCAGCAGCTGGACCGGGATCCCAGCCGGGGAGCTGTTTTTT.

This clone was seen only once. The V gene is TRBV6-2 or TRBV6-3, the J gene TRBJ2-5, with 9 bases matching TRBD2. The CDR3 contains 15 residues. The germline CDR1 and CDR2 sequences are MNHEY and SVGEGT. Trimming cost V 2 bases and J 5 bases; bases outside gene matches: 6. The CDR3 DNA is TGTGCCAGCAGTTACCGCGGACTAGCGCAGGAGACCCAGTACTTC. Protein: CASSYRGLAQETQYF.

Written as DNA, the CDR3 is TGCGCCAGCAGCTTCGGGGGGACCCAGTACTTC. Its protein is CASSFGGTQYF. The chain couples TRBV5-1 to TRBJ2-5, with D possibly being TRBD2 (6 bases). The CDR3 has 11 amino acids. The germline gives CDR1 SGHRS, CDR2 YFSETQ. V dropped 2 bases and J dropped 7 bases, with 6 bases sitting between them.

The V and J genes are TRBV7-2 and TRBJ2-5; TRBD2 matches 9 bases. CDR3 length: 15 residues. The J segment lost 7 bases and the V segment lost 2 bases, leaving 8 bases of the junction unmatched. Germline V gene sequence: CDR1 SGHTA, CDR2 FQGNSA. The CDR3 region has the DNA TGTGCCAGCAGCTTACCAGCGGGGGGTCTGGGGACCCAGTACTTC. This translates into CASSLPAGGLGTQYF.

The V gene is TRBV18, the J gene TRBJ1-1, with TRBD1 matching over 7 bases. The CDR3 is made up of 13 amino acids. Germline CDR1 KGHSH, CDR2 LQKENI. J gave up 3 bases and V 3 bases, and 1 base lay outside the gene matches. The CDR3 nucleotides are TGTGCCAGCTCACCGACAGGGTACACTGAAGCTTTCTTT. Translated, it gives CASSPTGYTEAFF.

V usage is TRBV6-5 and J usage is TRBJ1-2; no reliable D call. With 4 bases removed from V and 3 bases from J, the gap between germline ends came to 12 bases. Germline V gives CDR1 MNHEY, CDR2 SVGAGI. CDR3 length: 14 residues. CDR3 protein: CASSWSGPHYGYTF. DNA for the CDR3: TGTGCCAGCAGTTGGTCAGGCCCTCACTATGGCTACACCTTC.

The rearrangement joins TRBV11-2 to TRBJ1-1; 7 positions agree with TRBD1. The germline CDR1 and CDR2 sequences are SGHAT and FQNNGV. CDR3 length equals 18 residues. Trimming at V came to 5 bases and at J to 0 bases, leaving 15 bases not matched to a gene. The CDR3, as DNA: TGTGCCAGCAGCCATATTCTTTTACCCGGGACAGTGAACACTGAAGCTTTCTTT. It specifies CASSHILLPGTVNTEAFF.

The chain combines TRBV7-2 with TRBJ1-1; D gene uncertain. The length of the CDR3 is 15 residues. Germline V gene sequence: CDR1 SGHTA, CDR2 FQGNSA. Trimming stripped 3 bases from V and 5 bases from J, with 16 bases between. CDR3 region: CASSFPVGVRTEAFF. The DNA of the CDR3 is TGTGCCAGCAGCTTCCCGGTGGGTGTCAGGACTGAAGCTTTCTTT.

V gene TRBV19 combines with J gene TRBJ2-7, with 8 bases lining up with TRBD1. The V segment lost 5 bases and the J segment 2 bases; nucleotides outside the gene matches: 5. From germline, CDR1 is LNHDA and CDR2 SQIVND (reference sequence). This CDR3 has 14 residues. The DNA of the CDR3 is TGTGCCAGTAGTTCCGACAGGGGAACCTACGAGCAGTACTTC. It specifies CASSSDRGTYEQYF.

The rearrangement links TRBV19 to TRBJ2-3; D might be TRBD1 (6 bases). With 1 base removed from V and 10 bases from J, the gap between germline ends came to 12 bases. CDR3 length: 13 residues. CDR1 and CDR2 from the germline V gene are LNHDA and SQIVND (reference sequence). The chain's CDR3 is CASSIATGSSQYF. The CDR3 nucleotides read TGTGCCAGTAGTATAGCTACAGGGTCATCGCAGTATTTT.

The sample holds a few counts of this clone. V and J are TRBV7-8 and TRBJ1-5; D gene uncertain. Trimming cost V 2 bases and J 7 bases, with 6 bases left between them. Germline CDR1 is SGHVS and CDR2 is FQNEAQ. The CDR3 has 12 amino acids. CDR3 sequence: CASSLFSQPQHF. CDR3 DNA sequence: TGTGCCAGCAGCTTATTCTCCCAGCCCCAGCATTTT.

The V gene is TRBV19, the J gene TRBJ2-1, with 7 bases that match TRBD2. V lost 6 bases to trimming and J lost 0 bases; unmatched junction nucleotides: 11. CDR3 length: 17 amino acids. Per germline, CDR1 LNHDA and CDR2 SQIVND (reference sequence). CDR3 sequence: CASSLIGGSFSYNEQFF. The DNA for the CDR3 is TGTGCCAGTAGCCTGATCGGCGGGAGCTTCTCCTACAATGAGCAGTTCTTC.

CDR3 residues: CASRSGQGGKLFF. As DNA, the CDR3 is TGTGCCAGCAGGTCGGGACAGGGCGGAAAACTGTTTTTT. The rearrangement links TRBV6-5 to TRBJ1-4; TRBD1 matches 9 bases. CDR1 is MNHEY and CDR2 is SVGAGI in the germline V gene. The length of the CDR3 is 13 residues. Trimming cost V 6 bases and J 10 bases; bases outside gene matches: 6.

This clone was seen many times. The chain has TRBV10-3 and TRBJ1-2; unclear D gene. The CDR3 is 13 residues long. Per the germline V gene, CDR1 is ENHRY and CDR2 is SYGVKD. V lost 8 bases to trimming and J lost 6 bases, with 16 bases between them. The DNA for the CDR3 is TGTGCCATCCAAGAGTACTCAACCGATGGCTACACCTTC. It yields the protein CAIQEYSTDGYTF.

As DNA, the CDR3 is TGTGCCACCCAGGGACTCCAGGGTACCGGGGAGCTGTTTTTT. It codes for CATQGLQGTGELFF. The chain has TRBV6-5 and TRBJ2-2, with D perhaps matching TRBD2 (6 bases). CDR1 and CDR2 from the germline V gene are MNHEY and SVGAGI. V shed 10 bases and J shed 5 bases, with 17 bases lying between them. The CDR3 consists of 14 residues.

This chain uses TRBV6-6 with TRBJ1-4; no clear D gene. The CDR3 extends over 13 amino acids. Trimming shortened V by 2 bases and J by 12 bases, and 13 bases separated the two germline ends. Per germline, CDR1 MNHNY and CDR2 SVGAGI (reference sequence). CDR3 nucleotide sequence: TGTGCCAGCAGTTACCATCGAGTTGATGAACTGTTTTTT. This translates into CASSYHRVDELFF.

The chain's CDR3 is CASSFHGQPQHF. The CDR3 DNA reads TGTGCCAGCAGTTTCCACGGTCAGCCCCAGCATTTT. The chain employs TRBV28 and TRBJ1-5; D is uncertain. Germline V lookup: CDR1 MDHEN, CDR2 SYDVKM. Trimming took off 3 bases at V and 6 bases at J, with 6 bases between the two ends. The CDR3 has 12 residues.

The chain carries TRBV2 and TRBJ2-2, with 8 bases identical to TRBD2. The CDR3 totals 15 residues. Germline CDR1 SNHLY, CDR2 FYNNEI. V lost 5 bases, J lost 5 bases, and 7 bases stayed unmatched. The CDR3 DNA reads TGTGCCAGCAGTATACGACTAGCGATTACCGGGGAGCTGTTTTTT. It yields the protein CASSIRLAITGELFF. Complete variable domain (other parts from reference TRBV2 and TRBJ2-2): EPEVTQTPSHQVTQMGQEVILRCVPISNHLYFYWYRQILGQKVEFLVSFYNNEISEKSEIFDDQFSVERPDGSNFTLKIRSTKLEDSAMYFCASSIRLAITGELFFGEGSRLTVL.

This chain connects TRBV3-1 (or the pseudogene TRBV3-2) to TRBJ1-4; no firm D call. Germline CDR1 LGHDT, CDR2 YNNKEL (reference sequence). This CDR3 is built from 16 residues. The germline V and J ends were trimmed by 4 bases and 10 bases, with 22 bases remaining between them. CDR3 nucleotides: TGTGCCAGCAGCCCATACCCCCGGAGGCGTTCGGGAAAACTGTTTTTT. Translated: CASSPYPRRRSGKLFF.

The chain joins TRBV11-2 to TRBJ2-2; D perhaps matches TRBD2 (6 bases). This CDR3 is built from 17 residues. Trimming took off 3 bases at V and 5 bases at J, with 19 bases between the two ends. Looked up from germline, CDR1 is SGHAT and CDR2 is FQNNGV. The CDR3 region has the DNA TGTGCCAGCAGCTTCCTCCTGAGGGGACTCACGACCGGGGAGCTGTTTTTT. Amino acid sequence: CASSFLLRGLTTGELFF.